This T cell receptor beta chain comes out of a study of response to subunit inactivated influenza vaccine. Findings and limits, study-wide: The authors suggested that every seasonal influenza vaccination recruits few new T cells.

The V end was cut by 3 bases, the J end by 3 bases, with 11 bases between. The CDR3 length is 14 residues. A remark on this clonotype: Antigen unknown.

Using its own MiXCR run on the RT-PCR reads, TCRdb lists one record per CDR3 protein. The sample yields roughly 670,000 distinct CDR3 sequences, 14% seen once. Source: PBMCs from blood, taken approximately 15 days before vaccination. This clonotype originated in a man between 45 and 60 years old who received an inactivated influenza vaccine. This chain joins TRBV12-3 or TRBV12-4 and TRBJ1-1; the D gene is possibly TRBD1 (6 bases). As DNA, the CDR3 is TGTGCCAGCAGTTTGACACAGGGTTACACTGAAGCTTTCTTT. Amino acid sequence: CASSLTQGYTEAFF.